This T cell receptor beta chain is drawn from a study of beta chain features in type 1 diabetes. Study-level results: Resolution of whether HLA type affects TCRB rearrangement was not achieved here. Shorter templates might be favored by PCR, and equally so in patients and in controls.

With respect to this clone: What it recognizes is unknown.

From germline, CDR1 is SQVTM and CDR2 ANQGSEA. The CDR3 has 14 residues. V was cut by 5 bases and J by 4 bases, with 17 bases left in between. Reverse transcription of all isolated RNA meant that expressed TCRB transcripts were sequenced. Generated by immunoSEQ multiplex PCR, the TCRdb table keeps only in-frame clones and is missing some. The table has roughly 370,000 clones, about 14% seen once. Material for sequencing was naive CD4+ T cells from blood. The genes are TRBV29-1 and TRBJ1-1, with no clear D. The sequence was collected from a man between 25 and 39 years old in good health. CDR3: CSVSKTTVTTEAFF. The CDR3 nucleotides read TGCAGCGTTTCGAAGACAACGGTTACCACTGAAGCTTTCTTT.